This T cell receptor (beta chain) emerged from a study of metastatic and nonmetastatic thyroid tumors. Study context: Comparative analysis of repertoires was undertaken across blood and tumor or nodule tissue obtained from malignant and benign thyroid patients.

None of the patients had undergone any treatment ahead of thyroid surgery. The CDR3 is 14 residues long. Looked up from germline, CDR1 is MNHEY and CDR2 is SMNVEV (reference sequence). Study processing details: Across clinicopathological groups, CDR3 differences served as the basis for building a distant-metastasis classifier for papillary thyroid cancer. TCRdb reanalyzed the PCR reads via MiXCR. TCRdb, not the authors, supplied the V and J calls. The sample contains around 40,000 clones, about a sixth of which appear only once. Comments on this clone: Its specificity is unknown. At one end, the junction sequence differs from germline, possibly due to a read error.

The study's findings and limits: According to reports, the diversity of TCR beta was significantly higher in malignant thyroid tumors than in benign nodules, and this held in both blood and tumor samples.

Sequences were obtained from blood. The clonotype comes from a male donor with papillary thyroid cancer or a benign thyroid nodule (not recorded which). Some clones in this sample may be carry-over from other donors' samples. The chain joins TRBV27 to TRBJ2-7; D may match TRBD1 or TRBD2 (5 bases each). The CDR3 DNA reads as TGTGCCAGCAGCCTCATGGGGGTCCCTTACGAGCATTACTTC. Protein: CASSLMGVPYEHYF.